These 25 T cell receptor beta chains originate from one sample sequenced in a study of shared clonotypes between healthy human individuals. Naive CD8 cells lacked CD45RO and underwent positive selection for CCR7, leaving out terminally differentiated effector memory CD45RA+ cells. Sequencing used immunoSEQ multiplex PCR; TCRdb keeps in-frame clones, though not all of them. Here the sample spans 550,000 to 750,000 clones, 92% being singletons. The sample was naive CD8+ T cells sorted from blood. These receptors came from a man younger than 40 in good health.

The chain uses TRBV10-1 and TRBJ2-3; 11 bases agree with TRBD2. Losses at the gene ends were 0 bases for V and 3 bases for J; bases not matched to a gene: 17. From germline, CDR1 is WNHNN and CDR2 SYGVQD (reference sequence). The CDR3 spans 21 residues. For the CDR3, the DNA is TGCGCCAGCAGTGAGTCTTTCTTGGACACAATGACTAGCGGGACTACAGATACGCAGTATTTT. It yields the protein CASSESFLDTMTSGTTDTQYF.

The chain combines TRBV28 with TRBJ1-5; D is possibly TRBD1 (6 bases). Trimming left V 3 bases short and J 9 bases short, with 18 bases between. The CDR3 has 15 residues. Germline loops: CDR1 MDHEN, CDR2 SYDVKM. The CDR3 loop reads CASSFVTGSFRPQHF. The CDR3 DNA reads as TGTGCCAGCAGTTTCGTCACAGGGAGCTTTCGGCCCCAGCATTTT. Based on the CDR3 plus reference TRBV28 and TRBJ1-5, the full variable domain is DVKVTQSSRYLVKRTGEKVFLECVQDMDHENMFWYRQDPGLGLRLIYFSYDVKMKEKGDIPEGYSVSREKKERFSLILESASTNQTSMYLCASSFVTGSFRPQHFGDGTRLSIL.

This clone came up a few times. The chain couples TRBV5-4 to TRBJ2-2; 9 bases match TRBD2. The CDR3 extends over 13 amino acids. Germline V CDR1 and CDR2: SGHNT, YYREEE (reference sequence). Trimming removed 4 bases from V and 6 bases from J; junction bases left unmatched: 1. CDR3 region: CASSQREAGELFF. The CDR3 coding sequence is TGTGCCAGCAGCCAGCGGGAGGCCGGGGAGCTGTTTTTT.

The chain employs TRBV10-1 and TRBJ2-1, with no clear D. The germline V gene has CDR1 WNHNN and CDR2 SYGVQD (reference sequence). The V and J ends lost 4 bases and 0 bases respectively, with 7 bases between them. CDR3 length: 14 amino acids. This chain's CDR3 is CASSGQDSYNEQFF. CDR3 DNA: TGCGCCAGCAGTGGACAAGACTCCTACAATGAGCAGTTCTTC.

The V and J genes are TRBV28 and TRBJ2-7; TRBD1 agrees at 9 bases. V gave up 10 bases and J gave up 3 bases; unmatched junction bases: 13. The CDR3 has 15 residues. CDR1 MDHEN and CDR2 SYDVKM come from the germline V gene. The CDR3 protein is CAIKPYRGQGYEQYF. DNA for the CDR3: TGTGCCATTAAACCTTACAGGGGGCAGGGCTACGAGCAGTACTTC.

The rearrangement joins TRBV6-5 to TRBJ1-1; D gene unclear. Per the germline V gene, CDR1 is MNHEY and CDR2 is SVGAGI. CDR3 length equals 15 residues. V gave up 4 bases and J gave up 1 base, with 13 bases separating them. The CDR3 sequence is CASSSRWAGNTEAFF. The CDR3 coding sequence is TGTGCCAGCAGTTCGAGGTGGGCGGGGAACACTGAAGCTTTCTTT.

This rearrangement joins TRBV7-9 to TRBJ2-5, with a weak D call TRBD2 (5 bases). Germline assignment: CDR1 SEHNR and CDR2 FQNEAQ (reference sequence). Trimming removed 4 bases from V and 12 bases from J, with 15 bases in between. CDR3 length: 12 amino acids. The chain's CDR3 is CASSSLASGEYF. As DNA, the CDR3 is TGTGCCAGCAGCTCCCTAGCTTCCGGAGAGTACTTC.

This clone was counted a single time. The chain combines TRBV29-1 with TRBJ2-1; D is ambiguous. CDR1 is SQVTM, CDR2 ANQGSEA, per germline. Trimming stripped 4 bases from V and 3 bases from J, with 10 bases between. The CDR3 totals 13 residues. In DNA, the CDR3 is TGCAGCGTTGTGGCGACCGACTACAATGAGCAGTTCTTC. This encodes CSVVATDYNEQFF.

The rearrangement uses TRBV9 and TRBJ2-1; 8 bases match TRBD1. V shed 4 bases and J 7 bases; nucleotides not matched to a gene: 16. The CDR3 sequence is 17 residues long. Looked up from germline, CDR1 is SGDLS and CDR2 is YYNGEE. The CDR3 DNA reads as TGTGCCAGCAGCCCCAATCAAGGCGCAGGGGGCATTAATGAGCAGTTCTTC. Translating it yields CASSPNQGAGGINEQFF. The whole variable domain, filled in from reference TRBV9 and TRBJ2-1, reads DSGVTQTPKHLITATGQRVTLRCSPRSGDLSVYWYQQSLDQGLQFLIQYYNGEERAKGNILERFSAQQFPDLHSELNLSSLELGDSALYFCASSPNQGAGGINEQFFGPGTRLTVL.

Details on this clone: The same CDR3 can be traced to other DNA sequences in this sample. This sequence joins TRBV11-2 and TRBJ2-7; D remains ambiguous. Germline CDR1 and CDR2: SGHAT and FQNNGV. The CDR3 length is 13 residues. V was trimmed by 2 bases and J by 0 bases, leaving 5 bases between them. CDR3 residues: CASSLTDSYEQYF. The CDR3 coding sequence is TGTGCCAGCAGCTTAACAGACTCCTACGAGCAGTACTTC.

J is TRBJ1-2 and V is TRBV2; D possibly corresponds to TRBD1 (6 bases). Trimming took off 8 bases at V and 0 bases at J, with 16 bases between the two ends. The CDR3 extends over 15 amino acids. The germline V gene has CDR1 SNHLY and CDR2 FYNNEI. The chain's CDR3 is CASGARGKANYGYTF. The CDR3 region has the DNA TGTGCCAGCGGGGCCAGGGGTAAAGCTAACTATGGCTACACCTTC.

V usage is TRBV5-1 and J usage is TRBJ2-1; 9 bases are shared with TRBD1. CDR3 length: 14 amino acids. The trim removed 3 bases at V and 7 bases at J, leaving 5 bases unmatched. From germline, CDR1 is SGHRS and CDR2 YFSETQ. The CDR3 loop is CASSWGQGWNEQFF. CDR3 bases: TGCGCCAGCAGCTGGGGACAGGGTTGGAATGAGCAGTTCTTC.

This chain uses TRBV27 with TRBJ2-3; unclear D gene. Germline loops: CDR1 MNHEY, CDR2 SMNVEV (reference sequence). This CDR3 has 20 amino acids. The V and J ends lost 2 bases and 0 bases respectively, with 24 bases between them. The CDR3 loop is CASSLAWRPRPSLSTDTQYF. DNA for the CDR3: TGTGCCAGCAGTTTAGCCTGGCGACCGCGGCCCTCCCTTAGCACAGATACGCAGTATTTT.

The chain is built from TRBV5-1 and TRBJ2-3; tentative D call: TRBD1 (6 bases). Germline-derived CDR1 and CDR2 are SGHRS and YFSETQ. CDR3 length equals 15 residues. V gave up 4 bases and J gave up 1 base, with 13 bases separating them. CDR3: CASSPGTSRTDTQYF. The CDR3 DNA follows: TGCGCCAGCAGCCCCGGGACATCGCGCACAGATACGCAGTATTTT. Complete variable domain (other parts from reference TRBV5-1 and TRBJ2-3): KAGVTQTPRYLIKTRGQQVTLSCSPISGHRSVSWYQQTPGQGLQFLFEYFSETQRNKGNFPGRFSGRQFSNSRSEMNVSTLELGDSALYLCASSPGTSRTDTQYFGPGTRLTVL.

The CDR3 is CASSSLAGSYNEQFF. The CDR3, as DNA: TGTGCCAGCAGTTCACTAGCGGGCTCCTACAATGAGCAGTTCTTC. The chain uses TRBV27 and TRBJ2-1; TRBD2 agrees at 9 bases. V lost 4 bases, J lost 0 bases, and 1 base stayed unmatched. The CDR3 runs to 15 residues. The V gene's germline CDR1 is MNHEY and CDR2 SMNVEV (reference sequence).

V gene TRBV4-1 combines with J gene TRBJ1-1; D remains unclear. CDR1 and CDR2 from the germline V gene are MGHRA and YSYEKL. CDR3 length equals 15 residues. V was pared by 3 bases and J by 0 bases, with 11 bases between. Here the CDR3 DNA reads TGCGCCAGCAGCCAGGCAGCCGGAGTGAACACTGAAGCTTTCTTT. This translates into CASSQAAGVNTEAFF.

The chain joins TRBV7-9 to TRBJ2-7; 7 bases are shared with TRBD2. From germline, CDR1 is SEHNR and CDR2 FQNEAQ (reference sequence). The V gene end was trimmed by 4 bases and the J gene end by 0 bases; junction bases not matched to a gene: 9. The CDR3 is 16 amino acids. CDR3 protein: CASSSPTSFGSYEQYF. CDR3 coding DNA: TGTGCCAGCAGCTCCCCGACTAGCTTCGGCTCCTACGAGCAGTACTTC.

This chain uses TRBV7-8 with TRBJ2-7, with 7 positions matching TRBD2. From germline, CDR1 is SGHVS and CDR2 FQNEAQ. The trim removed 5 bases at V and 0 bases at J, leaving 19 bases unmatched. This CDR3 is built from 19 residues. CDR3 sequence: CASSLLMAGELGGSYEQYF. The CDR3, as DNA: TGTGCCAGCAGCCTCTTAATGGCGGGAGAGCTCGGGGGCTCCTACGAGCAGTACTTC.

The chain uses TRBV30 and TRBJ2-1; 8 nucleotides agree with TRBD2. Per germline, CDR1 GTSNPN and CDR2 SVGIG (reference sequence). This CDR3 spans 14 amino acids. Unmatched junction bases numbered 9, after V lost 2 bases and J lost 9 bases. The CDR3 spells CAWSSLSGSTEQFF. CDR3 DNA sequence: TGTGCCTGGAGTTCCTTAAGCGGGAGCACTGAGCAGTTCTTC.

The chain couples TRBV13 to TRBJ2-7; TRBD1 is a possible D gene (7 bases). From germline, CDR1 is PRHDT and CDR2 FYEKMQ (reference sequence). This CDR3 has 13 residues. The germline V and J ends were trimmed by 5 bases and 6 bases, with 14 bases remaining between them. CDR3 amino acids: CASSVQGRIEQYF. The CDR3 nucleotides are TGTGCCAGCAGCGTACAGGGGAGGATCGAGCAGTACTTC. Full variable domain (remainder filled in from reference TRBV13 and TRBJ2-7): AAGVIQSPRHLIKEKRETATLKCYPIPRHDTVYWYQQGPGQDPQFLISFYEKMQSDKGSIPDRFSAQQFSDYHSELNMSSLELGDSALYFCASSVQGRIEQYFGPGTRLTVT.

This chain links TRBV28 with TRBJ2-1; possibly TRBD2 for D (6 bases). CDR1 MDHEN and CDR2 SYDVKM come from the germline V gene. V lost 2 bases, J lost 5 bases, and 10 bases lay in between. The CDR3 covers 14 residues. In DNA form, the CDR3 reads TGTGCCAGCAGTTTAAGAGCGGGCGACAATGAGCAGTTCTTC. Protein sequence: CASSLRAGDNEQFF.

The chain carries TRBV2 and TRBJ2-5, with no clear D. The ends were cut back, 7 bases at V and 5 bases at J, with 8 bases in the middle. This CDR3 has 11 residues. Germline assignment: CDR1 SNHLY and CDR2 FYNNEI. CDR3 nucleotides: TGTGCCAGCATTAGCCGTGAGACCCAGTACTTC. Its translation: CASISRETQYF.

CDR3 nucleotides: TGCGCCAGCAGCCCACTCGGGACAGGTTACAATGAGCAGTTCTTC. This codes for CASSPLGTGYNEQFF. V usage is TRBV4-1 and J usage is TRBJ2-1; 8 bases line up with TRBD1. Per the germline V gene, CDR1 is MGHRA and CDR2 is YSYEKL. The CDR3 is made up of 15 amino acids. V lost 4 bases, J lost 4 bases, and 6 bases stayed unmatched.

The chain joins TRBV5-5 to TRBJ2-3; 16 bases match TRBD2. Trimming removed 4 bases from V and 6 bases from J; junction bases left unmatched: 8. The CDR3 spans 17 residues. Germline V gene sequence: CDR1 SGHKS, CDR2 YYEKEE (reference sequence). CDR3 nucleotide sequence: TGTGCCAGCAGCCTGGGACTAGCGGGAGGGCCCGTGGATACGCAGTATTTT. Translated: CASSLGLAGGPVDTQYF. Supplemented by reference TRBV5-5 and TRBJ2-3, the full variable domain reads DAGVTQSPTHLIKTRGQQVTLRCSPISGHKSVSWYQQVLGQGPQFIFQYYEKEERGRGNFPDRFSARQFPNYSSELNVNALLLGDSALYLCASSLGLAGGPVDTQYFGPGTRLTVL.

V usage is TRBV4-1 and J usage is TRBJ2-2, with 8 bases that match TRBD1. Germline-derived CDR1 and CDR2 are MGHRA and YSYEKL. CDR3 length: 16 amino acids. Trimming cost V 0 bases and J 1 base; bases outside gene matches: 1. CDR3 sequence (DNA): TGCGCCAGCAGCCAAGAAGGGACAGGGAACACCGGGGAGCTGTTTTTT. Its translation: CASSQEGTGNTGELFF.